This TCR beta chain was sequenced during a study of OX40 agonist ivuxolimab in advanced cancers. The protocol was immunoSEQ multiplex PCR, while the TCRdb copy is restricted to in-frame clones and leaves out a portion. The data show about 79,000 clones, with 85% to 95% seen just once and 9.5% to 11% held by the top ten. The sequence came from an adult with an advanced solid tumor such as melanoma, head and neck, liver or kidney cancer. Material: CD4+ or CD8+ T cells sorted from blood, obtained in a trial of the OX40 agonist ivuxolimab.

CDR3 DNA: TGTGCCAGCAGCCGCGTGGTAGAGGGAGAGACCCAGTACTTC. Its translation: CASSRVVEGETQYF. V is TRBV7-9 and J is TRBJ2-5; maybe TRBD2 (5 bases). Germline CDR1 and CDR2: SEHNR and FQNEAQ (reference sequence). Between the trimmed V and J ends, which lost 5 bases and 4 bases, there was a span of 14 bases. The CDR3 is made up of 14 amino acids.